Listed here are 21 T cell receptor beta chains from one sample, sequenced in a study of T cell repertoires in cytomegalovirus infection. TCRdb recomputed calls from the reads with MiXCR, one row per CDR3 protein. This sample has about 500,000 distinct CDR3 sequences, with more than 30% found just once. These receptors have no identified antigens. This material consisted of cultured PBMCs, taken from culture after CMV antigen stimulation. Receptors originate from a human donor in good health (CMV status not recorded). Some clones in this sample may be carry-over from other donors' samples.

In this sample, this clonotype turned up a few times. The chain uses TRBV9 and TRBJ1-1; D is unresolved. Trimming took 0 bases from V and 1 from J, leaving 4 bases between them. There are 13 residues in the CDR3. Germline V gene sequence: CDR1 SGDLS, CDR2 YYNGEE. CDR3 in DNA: TGTGCCAGCAGCGTAGTGACGAACACTGAAGCTTTCTTT. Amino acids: CASSVVTNTEAFF.

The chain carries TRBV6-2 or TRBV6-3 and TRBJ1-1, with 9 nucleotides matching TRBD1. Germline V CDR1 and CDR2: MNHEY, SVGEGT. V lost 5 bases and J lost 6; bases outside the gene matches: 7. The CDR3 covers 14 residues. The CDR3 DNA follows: TGTGCCAGCAGTCAAGGACAGGGGATGGCTGAAGCTTTCTTT. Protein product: CASSQGQGMAEAFF.

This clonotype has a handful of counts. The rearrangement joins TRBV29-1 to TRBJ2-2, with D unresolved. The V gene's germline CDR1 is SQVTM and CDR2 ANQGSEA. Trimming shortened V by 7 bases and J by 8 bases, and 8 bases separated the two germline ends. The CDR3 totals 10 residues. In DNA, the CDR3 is TGCAGCGGCGGATCAGGGGAGCTGTTTTTT. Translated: CSGGSGELFF.

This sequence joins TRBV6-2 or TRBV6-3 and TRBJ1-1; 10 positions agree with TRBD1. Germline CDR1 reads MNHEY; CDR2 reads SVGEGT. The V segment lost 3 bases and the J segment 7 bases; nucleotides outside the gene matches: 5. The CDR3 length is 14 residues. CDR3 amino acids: CASSYGQGEGEAFF. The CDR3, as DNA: TGTGCCAGCAGTTATGGACAGGGGGAAGGTGAAGCTTTCTTT.

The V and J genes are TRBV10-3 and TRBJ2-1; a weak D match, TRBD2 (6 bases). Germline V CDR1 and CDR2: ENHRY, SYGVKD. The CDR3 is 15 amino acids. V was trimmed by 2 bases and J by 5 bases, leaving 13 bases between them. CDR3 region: CAISEKERAHNEQFF. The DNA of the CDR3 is TGTGCCATCAGTGAGAAGGAGCGGGCACACAATGAGCAGTTCTTC.

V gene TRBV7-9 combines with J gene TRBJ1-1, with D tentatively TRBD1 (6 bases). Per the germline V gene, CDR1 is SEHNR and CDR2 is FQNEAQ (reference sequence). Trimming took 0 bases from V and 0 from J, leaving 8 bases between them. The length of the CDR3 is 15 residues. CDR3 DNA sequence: TGTGCCAGCAGCTTAGCGCAGGGGATGAACACTGAAGCTTTCTTT. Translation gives CASSLAQGMNTEAFF.

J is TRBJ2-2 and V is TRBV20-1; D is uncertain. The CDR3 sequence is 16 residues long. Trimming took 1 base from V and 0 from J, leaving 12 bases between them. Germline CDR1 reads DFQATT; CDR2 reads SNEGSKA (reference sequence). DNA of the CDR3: TGCAGTGCTAGAGCCCCCCAGGCCTCGAACACCGGGGAGCTGTTTTTT. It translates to CSARAPQASNTGELFF.

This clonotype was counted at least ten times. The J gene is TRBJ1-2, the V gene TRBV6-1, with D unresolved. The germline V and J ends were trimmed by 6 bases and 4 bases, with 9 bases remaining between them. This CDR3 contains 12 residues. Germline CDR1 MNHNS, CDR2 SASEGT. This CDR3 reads CASRRETYGYTF. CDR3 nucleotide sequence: TGTGCCAGCAGGAGGGAGACCTATGGCTACACCTTC.

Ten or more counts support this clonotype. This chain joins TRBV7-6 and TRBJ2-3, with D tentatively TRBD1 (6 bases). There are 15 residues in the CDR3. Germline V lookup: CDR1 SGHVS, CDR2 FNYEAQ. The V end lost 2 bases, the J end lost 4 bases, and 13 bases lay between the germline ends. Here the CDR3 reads CASSLMTGQADTQYF. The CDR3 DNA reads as TGTGCCAGCAGCTTAATGACAGGACAAGCAGATACGCAGTATTTT.

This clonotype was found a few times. This CDR3 reads CASSLPSGRGPGELFF. In nucleotides, the CDR3 is TGTGCCAGCAGCTTACCTAGCGGGAGGGGACCCGGGGAGCTGTTTTTT. The J gene is TRBJ2-2, the V gene TRBV7-2, with TRBD2 matching 12 bases. V lost 2 bases and J lost 6; bases outside the gene matches: 4. The CDR3 has 16 amino acids. In germline, CDR1 is SGHTA, CDR2 FQGNSA.

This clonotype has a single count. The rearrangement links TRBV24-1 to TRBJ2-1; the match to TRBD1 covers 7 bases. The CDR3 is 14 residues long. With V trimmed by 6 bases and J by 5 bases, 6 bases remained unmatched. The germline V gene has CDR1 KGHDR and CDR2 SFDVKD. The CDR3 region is CATSIQGENNEQFF. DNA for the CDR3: TGTGCCACCAGTATCCAGGGGGAGAACAATGAGCAGTTCTTC.

The CDR3 coding sequence is TGTGCTAGTGGTCCCACTTCCGGCGCTGAAGCTTTCTTT. Its protein is CASGPTSGAEAFF. The chain joins TRBV12-5 to TRBJ1-1; D remains unclear. Germline V gives CDR1 LGHNT, CDR2 FRNRAP. Trimming pared 5 bases from V and 6 bases from J, leaving 13 bases between. The CDR3 contains 13 residues. Filled out from reference TRBV12-5 and TRBJ1-1, the complete variable domain reads DARVTQTPRHKVTEMGQEVTMRCQPILGHNTVFWYRQTMMQGLELLAYFRNRAPLDDSGMPKDRFSAEMPDATLATLKIQPSEPRDSAVYFCASGPTSGAEAFFGQGTRLTVV.

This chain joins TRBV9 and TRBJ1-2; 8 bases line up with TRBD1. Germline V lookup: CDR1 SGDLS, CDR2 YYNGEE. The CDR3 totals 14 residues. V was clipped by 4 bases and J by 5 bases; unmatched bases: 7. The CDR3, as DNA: TGTGCCAGCAGCCCCACAGGGGGGGAGTATGGCTACACCTTC. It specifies CASSPTGGEYGYTF.

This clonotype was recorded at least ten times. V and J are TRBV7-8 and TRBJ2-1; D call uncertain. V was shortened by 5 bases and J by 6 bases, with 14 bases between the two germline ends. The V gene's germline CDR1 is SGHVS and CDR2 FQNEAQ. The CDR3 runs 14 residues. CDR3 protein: CASSPEGLTNEQFF. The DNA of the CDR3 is TGTGCCAGCAGCCCAGAAGGTCTCACCAATGAGCAGTTCTTC.

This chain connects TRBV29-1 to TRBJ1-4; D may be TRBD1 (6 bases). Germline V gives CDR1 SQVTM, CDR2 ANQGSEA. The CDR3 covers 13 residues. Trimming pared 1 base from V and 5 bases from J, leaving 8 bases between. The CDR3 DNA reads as TGCAGCGTTGAAGCAGGGGCAAATGAAAAACTGTTTTTT. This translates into CSVEAGANEKLFF.

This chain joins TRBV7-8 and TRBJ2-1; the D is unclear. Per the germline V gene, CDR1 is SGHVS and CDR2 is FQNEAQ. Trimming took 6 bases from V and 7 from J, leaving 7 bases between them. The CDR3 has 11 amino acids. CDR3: CASRYINEQFF. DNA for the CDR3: TGTGCCAGCAGGTATATAAATGAGCAGTTCTTC.

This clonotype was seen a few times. The CDR3 loop is CASSSNVETQYF. The CDR3 DNA follows: TGTGCCAGCAGCTCCAATGTTGAGACCCAGTACTTC. The chain carries TRBV7-8 and TRBJ2-5; no clear D. The CDR3 consists of 12 residues. Looked up from germline, CDR1 is SGHVS and CDR2 is FQNEAQ. V shed 4 bases and J shed 5 bases, with 8 bases lying between them. Supplemented by reference TRBV7-8 and TRBJ2-5, the full variable domain reads GAGVSQSPRYKVAKRGQDVALRCDPISGHVSLFWYQQALGQGPEFLTYFQNEAQLDKSGLPSDRFFAERPEGSVSTLKIQRTQQEDSAVYLCASSSNVETQYFGPGTRLLVL.

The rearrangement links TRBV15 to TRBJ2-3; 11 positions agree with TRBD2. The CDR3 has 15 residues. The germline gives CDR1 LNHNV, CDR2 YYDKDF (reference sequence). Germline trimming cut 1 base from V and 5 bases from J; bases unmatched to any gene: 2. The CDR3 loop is CATSRGTSGGDTQYF. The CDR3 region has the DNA TGTGCCACCAGCAGAGGTACTAGCGGGGGAGATACGCAGTATTTT.

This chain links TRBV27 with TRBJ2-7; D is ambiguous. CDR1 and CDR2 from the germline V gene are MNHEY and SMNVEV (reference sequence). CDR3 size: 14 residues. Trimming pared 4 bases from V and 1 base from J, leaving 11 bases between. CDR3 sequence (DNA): TGTGCCAGCAGTTCGCCGACGGATTCCTACGAGCAGTACGTC. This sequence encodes CASSSPTDSYEQYV.

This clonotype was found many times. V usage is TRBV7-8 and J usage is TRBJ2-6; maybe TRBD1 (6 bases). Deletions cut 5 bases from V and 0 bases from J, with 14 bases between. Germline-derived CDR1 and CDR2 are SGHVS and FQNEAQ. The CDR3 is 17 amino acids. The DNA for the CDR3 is TGTGCCAGCAGCCTCCACAGGGATTACTCTGGGGCCAACGTCCTGACTTTC. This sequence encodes CASSLHRDYSGANVLTF.

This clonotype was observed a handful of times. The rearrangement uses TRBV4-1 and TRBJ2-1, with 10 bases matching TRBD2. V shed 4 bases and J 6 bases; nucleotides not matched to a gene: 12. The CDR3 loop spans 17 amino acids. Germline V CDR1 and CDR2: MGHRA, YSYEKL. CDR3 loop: CASSPISGRPLANEQFF. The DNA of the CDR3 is TGCGCCAGCAGCCCAATTAGCGGGAGGCCCCTTGCCAATGAGCAGTTCTTC.